The 26 T cell receptor beta chains in this list originate from one sample, sequenced in a study of response to subunit inactivated influenza vaccine. TCRdb analysed the RT-PCR reads with MiXCR anew, one entry per CDR3 protein. The table records fewer than 700,000 distinct CDR3 sequences, 10% to 15% of them present only once. The sequences come from PBMCs from blood, collected about 6 weeks after vaccination. These receptors originate from a man in his forties or fifties who received an inactivated influenza vaccine.

This clonotype has just a few counts. The chain links TRBV20-1 to TRBJ2-3; TRBD2 agrees at 8 bases. V was pared by 3 bases and J by 3 bases, with 5 bases of the junction left unmatched. Germline V gives CDR1 DFQATT, CDR2 SNEGSKA (reference sequence). The CDR3 loop spans 14 amino acids. CDR3 sequence: CSASPGGWTDTQYF. The CDR3 DNA is TGCAGTGCTAGCCCGGGGGGGTGGACAGATACGCAGTATTTT.

V gene TRBV28 combines with J gene TRBJ2-1, with a possible D match to TRBD2 (6 bases). The CDR3 has 14 amino acids. The germline V gene encodes CDR1 MDHEN and CDR2 SYDVKM. Trimming shortened V by 3 bases and J by 6 bases, and 12 bases separated the two germline ends. The chain's CDR3 is CASSFVLGGNEQFF. CDR3 in DNA: TGTGCCAGCAGTTTTGTCCTGGGGGGCAATGAGCAGTTCTTC. Full variable domain (outside the CDR3, taken from reference TRBV28 and TRBJ2-1): DVKVTQSSRYLVKRTGEKVFLECVQDMDHENMFWYRQDPGLGLRLIYFSYDVKMKEKGDIPEGYSVSREKKERFSLILESASTNQTSMYLCASSFVLGGNEQFFGPGTRLTVL.

This clonotype was seen repeatedly, ten times or more. The chain employs TRBV12-3 or TRBV12-4 and TRBJ1-1, with 8 bases that match TRBD1. V trimming: 3 bases; J trimming: 3 bases; junction bases outside the gene matches: 6. The CDR3 has 15 amino acids. CDR3 nucleotides: TGTGCCAGCAGTTTGGACAGGGTAAAGCACACTGAAGCTTTCTTT. It yields the protein CASSLDRVKHTEAFF.

This clonotype was seen more than once but under ten times. The CDR3 reads CASSSQYNEQFF. Written as DNA, the CDR3 is TGTGCCAGCAGCTCCCAGTACAATGAGCAGTTCTTC. The chain links TRBV5-5 to TRBJ2-1, with unresolved D. Germline V gene data show CDR1 as SGHKS and CDR2 as YYEKEE (reference sequence). This CDR3 contains 12 residues. V lost 3 bases and J lost 4, with 5 bases in between. The full variable domain, in which reference TRBV5-5 and TRBJ2-1 provide the parts outside the CDR3, is DAGVTQSPTHLIKTRGQQVTLRCSPISGHKSVSWYQQVLGQGPQFIFQYYEKEERGRGNFPDRFSARQFPNYSSELNVNALLLGDSALYLCASSSQYNEQFFGPGTRLTVL.

This clonotype was seen many times. This rearrangement joins TRBV20-1 to TRBJ2-1; 11 bases match TRBD2. With V trimmed by 5 bases and J by 9 bases, 9 bases remained unmatched. The germline V gene encodes CDR1 DFQATT and CDR2 SNEGSKA (reference sequence). CDR3 length equals 14 residues. Here the CDR3 DNA reads TGCAGTGCTGAAGATAGCGGGGGGGCTACTGAGCAGTTCTTC. Protein: CSAEDSGGATEQFF.

The V gene is TRBV2, the J gene TRBJ2-7; the match to TRBD1 covers 10 bases. This CDR3 contains 16 residues. V shed 7 bases, J shed 3 bases, and the junction held 12 bases outside the gene matches. In germline, CDR1 is SNHLY, CDR2 FYNNEI. As DNA, the CDR3 is TGTGCCAGCACTGGATATACCGGGACAGGGGTCTACGAGCAGTACTTC. This encodes CASTGYTGTGVYEQYF. Combining the CDR3 with reference TRBV2 and TRBJ2-7 gives the whole variable domain EPEVTQTPSHQVTQMGQEVILRCVPISNHLYFYWYRQILGQKVEFLVSFYNNEISEKSEIFDDQFSVERPDGSNFTLKIRSTKLEDSAMYFCASTGYTGTGVYEQYFGPGTRLTVT.

The chain couples TRBV6-1 to TRBJ1-3; D is perhaps TRBD1 (5 bases). Trimming cost V 4 bases and J 2 bases, with 12 bases left between them. The CDR3 is 15 amino acids. Germline V lookup: CDR1 MNHNS, CDR2 SASEGT. The CDR3 reads CASSGRGLAGNTIYF. CDR3 in DNA: TGTGCCAGCAGTGGAAGGGGTCTGGCTGGAAACACCATATATTTT.

The rearrangement joins TRBV6-5 to TRBJ1-2; 10 bases are shared with TRBD1. This CDR3 has 16 residues. V trimming: 0 bases; J trimming: 5 bases; junction bases outside the gene matches: 6. Germline V CDR1 and CDR2: MNHEY, SVGAGI. CDR3 region: CASSYSPRTGGYGYTF. CDR3 DNA sequence: TGTGCCAGCAGTTACTCGCCGAGGACAGGGGGGTATGGCTACACCTTC.

The table lists this clonotype with a few counts. The chain carries TRBV5-6 and TRBJ2-7, with D perhaps being TRBD1 or TRBD2 (5 bases each). In germline, CDR1 is SGHDT, CDR2 YYEEEE. This CDR3 contains 14 residues. Trimming pared 5 bases from V and 2 bases from J, leaving 14 bases between. The DNA for the CDR3 is TGTGCCAGCAGGACGGGCAGGGAGACCTACGAGCAGTACTTC. Translation: CASRTGRETYEQYF.

The rearrangement uses TRBV29-1 and TRBJ2-5; perhaps TRBD1 as D (6 bases). Trimming removed 6 bases at V and 2 bases at J, with 10 bases between. This CDR3 spans 12 amino acids. Germline values: CDR1 SQVTM, CDR2 ANQGSEA. The CDR3 sequence: CSVGGQQETQYF. CDR3 DNA sequence: TGCAGCGTCGGCGGACAGCAAGAGACCCAGTACTTC.

The chain employs TRBV5-1 and TRBJ2-6; D remains unclear. Trimming pared 0 bases from V and 0 bases from J, leaving 10 bases between. Per the germline V gene, CDR1 is SGHRS and CDR2 is YFSETQ. The CDR3 sequence is 17 residues long. The CDR3 coding sequence is TGCGCCAGCAGCTTGGTCAGCTACCCCTCTGGGGCCAACGTCCTGACTTTC. Translation gives CASSLVSYPSGANVLTF.

The table lists this clonotype with a few counts. The V call is TRBV24-1, the J call TRBJ2-3, with D perhaps being TRBD1 or TRBD2 (5 bases each). CDR1 is KGHDR and CDR2 is SFDVKD in the germline V gene. The CDR3 length is 16 residues. Between the trimmed V and J ends, which lost 4 bases and 6 bases, there was a span of 19 bases. The CDR3: CATSDLPRGGLDTQYF. In DNA, the CDR3 is TGTGCCACCAGTGACCTACCCCGGGGCGGTCTCGATACGCAGTATTTT.

This clonotype was counted only a few times. This chain joins TRBV7-9 and TRBJ1-6, with 10 bases fitting TRBD1. The V gene's germline CDR1 is SEHNR and CDR2 FQNEAQ (reference sequence). The J segment lost 11 bases and the V segment lost 6 bases, leaving 10 bases of the junction unmatched. This CDR3 has 15 amino acids. The CDR3 loop reads CASSSTGTGVTPLHF. In DNA form, the CDR3 reads TGTGCCAGCAGTTCCACCGGGACAGGGGTCACACCCCTCCACTTT.

This sequence joins TRBV6-2 or TRBV6-3 and TRBJ1-5; 11 nucleotides match TRBD1. V shed 6 bases and J 7 bases; nucleotides not matched to a gene: 5. Germline-derived CDR1 and CDR2 are MNHEY and SVGEGT. The CDR3 totals 14 residues. CDR3 DNA: TGTGCCAGCAGACGGACAGGGGGCCTCCAGCCCCAGCATTTT. As protein: CASRRTGGLQPQHF.

This clonotype showed up just a few times. The chain combines TRBV6-1 with TRBJ1-2; TRBD1 aligns across 9 bases. V lost 4 bases to trimming and J lost 5 bases; unmatched junction nucleotides: 8. The germline V gene has CDR1 MNHNS and CDR2 SASEGT. The CDR3 loop spans 15 amino acids. CDR3 in DNA: TGTGCCAGCAGTGGTCCGTCCGGGACAGGGTATGGCTACACCTTC. Translating it yields CASSGPSGTGYGYTF.

This clonotype was recorded many times. V gene TRBV12-3 or TRBV12-4 combines with J gene TRBJ2-1, with 12 bases aligning to TRBD2. This CDR3 is built from 15 residues. The junction had 8 bases not matched to a gene; V was cut back by 5 bases and J by 9 bases. In nucleotides, the CDR3 is TGTGCCAGCAGTCCCCGGACTAGCGGGAATGGTGAGCAGTTCTTC. It specifies CASSPRTSGNGEQFF.

This clonotype was seen only a few times. The J gene is TRBJ2-7, the V gene TRBV20-1; the D gene is possibly TRBD2 (5 bases). The CDR3 runs 14 residues. From germline, CDR1 is DFQATT and CDR2 SNEGSKA (reference sequence). The germline V and J ends were trimmed by 1 base and 5 bases, with 15 bases remaining between them. The CDR3 loop reads CSARGRVQLHEQYF. Written as DNA, the CDR3 is TGCAGTGCTAGAGGGCGGGTCCAACTCCACGAGCAGTACTTC.

This clonotype was observed a handful of times. CDR3 residues: CSARDQGAGGNYEQYF. The CDR3 DNA reads as TGCAGTGCTAGAGATCAGGGGGCAGGGGGAAACTACGAGCAGTACTTC. This chain connects TRBV20-1 to TRBJ2-7; TRBD1 matches 8 bases. Germline V CDR1 and CDR2: DFQATT, SNEGSKA (reference sequence). CDR3 length: 16 amino acids. V was pared by 0 bases and J by 3 bases, with 10 bases of the junction left unmatched.

This clonotype occurred a few times. The V gene is TRBV20-1, the J gene TRBJ2-2; the D is unclear. Trimming cost V 6 bases and J 0 bases, with 8 bases left between them. CDR1 and CDR2 (germline): DFQATT, SNEGSKA (reference sequence). The CDR3 is 13 residues long. CDR3 sequence: CSANVPNTGELFF. The CDR3 DNA is TGCAGTGCGAACGTTCCGAACACCGGGGAGCTGTTTTTT.

The rearrangement joins TRBV5-1 to TRBJ2-7; no firm D call. CDR1 is SGHRS, CDR2 YFSETQ, per germline. This CDR3 region has 14 residues. Trimming took off 4 bases at V and 2 bases at J, with 13 bases between the two ends. CDR3 DNA sequence: TGCGCCAGCAGCCCGGACCCGGGCCCCTACGAGCAGTACTTC. It translates to CASSPDPGPYEQYF.

This clonotype was seen only a few times. This rearrangement joins TRBV7-3 to TRBJ2-1, with D perhaps matching TRBD1 (7 bases). The CDR3 extends over 15 amino acids. The germline V and J ends were trimmed by 2 bases and 3 bases, with 11 bases remaining between them. Germline assignment: CDR1 SGHTA and CDR2 FQGTGA. The CDR3 nucleotides are TGTGCCAGCAGCTTAGCGGGACAGATCTACAATGAGCAGTTCTTC. Protein sequence: CASSLAGQIYNEQFF.

This clonotype was seen a handful of times. The rearrangement uses TRBV20-1 and TRBJ2-7, with 11 bases fitting TRBD2. Germline assignment: CDR1 DFQATT and CDR2 SNEGSKA (reference sequence). V shed 2 bases and J 4 bases; nucleotides not matched to a gene: 10. This CDR3 comprises 16 residues. The CDR3 reads CSARTLAGGTPYEQYF. DNA for the CDR3: TGCAGTGCTAGAACGCTAGCGGGAGGTACGCCTTACGAGCAGTACTTC.

The chain joins TRBV5-1 to TRBJ1-1, with D possibly being TRBD1 (5 bases). Trimming pared 4 bases from V and 4 bases from J, leaving 17 bases between. Germline CDR1 reads SGHRS; CDR2 reads YFSETQ. The CDR3 is 15 residues long. CDR3 in amino acids: CASSVGPGGGTEAFF. CDR3 nucleotide sequence: TGCGCCAGCAGCGTGGGACCTGGGGGGGGCACTGAAGCTTTCTTT.

The DNA of the CDR3 is TGTGCCATCAGAGACGGGACAGGGGTTACCGGGGAGCTGTTTTTT. This translates into CAIRDGTGVTGELFF. This chain connects TRBV10-3 to TRBJ2-2; 10 bases line up with TRBD1. Germline V lookup: CDR1 ENHRY, CDR2 SYGVKD. This CDR3 region has 15 residues. V gave up 6 bases and J gave up 5 bases; unmatched junction bases: 6.

This chain joins TRBV20-1 and TRBJ1-1; D is undetermined. Germline V gives CDR1 DFQATT, CDR2 SNEGSKA (reference sequence). V was cut by 2 bases and J by 5 bases, with 6 bases left in between. The CDR3 length is 11 residues. The CDR3 DNA follows: TGCAGTGCTAGATTCCTAACTGAAGCTTTCTTT. Protein: CSARFLTEAFF.

This clonotype was counted a few times. The J gene is TRBJ2-7, the V gene TRBV12-3 or TRBV12-4; weak D call: TRBD2 (5 bases). V was shortened by 7 bases and J by 1 base, with 11 bases between the two germline ends. This CDR3 spans 13 amino acids. The CDR3 sequence is CASMRVGSYEQYF. CDR3 sequence (DNA): TGTGCCAGCATGCGGGTGGGGTCCTACGAGCAGTACTTC.